These 21 T cell receptor beta chains were sequenced from one sample in a study of CD8 T cells in Susac syndrome (dated by TCRdb to 2018 to 2020). Library method: the immunoSEQ multiplex PCR assay. RNA was extracted with the RNeasy kit and 0.5 to 1 ug was reverse transcribed using random hexamers. Starting from the raw public reads, TCRdb applied fastp trimming at Q25, assembled clones with MiXCR and retained in-frame beta chains. Each CDR3 protein gets just one entry, which takes the most common genes and DNA from the rows behind it. This sample has some 450,000 distinct CDR3 sequences in its table, and roughly 85% of those were observed once. The ten most abundant clones make up roughly 0.11% of the sample. The sequencing sample was made of CD8+ T cells from PBMCs. Receptor source: a human donor with multiple sclerosis.

This sequence joins TRBV4-1 and TRBJ2-1; TRBD1 agrees at 7 bases. V dropped 0 bases and J dropped 1; count of bases not matched to a gene: 9. Germline V CDR1 and CDR2: MGHRA, YSYEKL. This CDR3 is built from 18 residues. The CDR3 nucleotides read TGCGCCAGCAGCCAAGATGTTTTCGGGACAGTATCCTACAATGAGCAGTTCTTC. It specifies CASSQDVFGTVSYNEQFF.

The V and J genes are TRBV6-1 and TRBJ2-3; D ambiguous. V was pared by 2 bases and J by 2 bases, with 11 bases between. Germline V gene data show CDR1 as MNHNS and CDR2 as SASEGT. There are 15 residues in the CDR3. The CDR3 loop reads CASSEFKADTDTQYF. CDR3 nucleotides: TGTGCCAGCAGTGAATTTAAGGCCGACACAGATACGCAGTATTTT.

The chain employs TRBV20-1 and TRBJ1-2; no firm D call. Trimming pared 0 bases from V and 4 bases from J, leaving 12 bases between. This CDR3 region has 14 residues. CDR1 is DFQATT, CDR2 SNEGSKA, per germline (reference sequence). The CDR3 here is CSARDREEVYGYTF. The DNA for the CDR3 is TGCAGTGCTAGAGATCGCGAGGAGGTCTATGGCTACACCTTC.

V and J are TRBV28 and TRBJ1-1; TRBD1 might be the D (5 bases). In germline, CDR1 is MDHEN, CDR2 SYDVKM. This CDR3 has 12 amino acids. The CDR3 spells CASQGVNTEAFF. For the CDR3, the DNA is TGTGCGTCACAAGGGGTGAACACTGAAGCTTTCTTT.

This clonotype was detected only a few times. The chain joins TRBV29-1 to TRBJ2-5; TRBD2 matches 9 bases. The V and J ends lost 1 base and 3 bases, in that order; junction bases with no gene match: 6. Germline assignment: CDR1 SQVTM and CDR2 ANQGSEA. This CDR3 is built from 15 residues. CDR3 protein: CSVEVAGAGEETQYF. CDR3 nucleotide sequence: TGCAGCGTTGAAGTAGCGGGGGCTGGAGAAGAGACCCAGTACTTC. Looking up the rest from reference TRBV29-1 and TRBJ2-5 gives the full variable domain: SAVISQKPSRDICQRGTSLTIQCQVDSQVTMMFWYRQQPGQSLTLIATANQGSEATYESGFVIDKFPISRPNLTFSTLTVSNMSPEDSSIYLCSVEVAGAGEETQYFGPGTRLLVL.

V gene TRBV19 combines with J gene TRBJ2-1, with a tentative D call TRBD2 (6 bases). This CDR3 has 17 amino acids. From germline, CDR1 is LNHDA and CDR2 SQIVND (reference sequence). Trimming took off 5 bases at V and 7 bases at J, with 24 bases between the two ends. CDR3 sequence reads: CASSLGRWEAPTNEQFF. The CDR3 DNA reads as TGTGCCAGTAGTCTTGGACGGTGGGAGGCCCCCACTAATGAGCAGTTCTTC.

This sequence joins TRBV2 and TRBJ2-3; tentative D call: TRBD1 (6 bases). Germline loops: CDR1 SNHLY, CDR2 FYNNEI. This CDR3 contains 15 residues. The germline V and J ends were trimmed by 4 bases and 3 bases, with 14 bases remaining between them. CDR3 bases: TGTGCCAGCAGTGTGGCAGGGGAAGGGACAGATACGCAGTATTTT. Amino acid sequence: CASSVAGEGTDTQYF.

V usage is TRBV19 and J usage is TRBJ1-2; the D gene is possibly TRBD1 (5 bases). The germline CDR1 and CDR2 sequences are LNHDA and SQIVND (reference sequence). The V gene lost 2 bases and the J gene lost 2 bases, with 9 bases spanning the gap. CDR3 length equals 14 residues. Here the CDR3 reads CASSILPGNYGYTF. The CDR3 DNA follows: TGTGCCAGTAGTATACTTCCAGGGAACTATGGCTACACCTTC.

The chain couples TRBV4-2 to TRBJ1-4; no clear D gene. The CDR3 extends over 16 amino acids. Looked up from germline, CDR1 is LGHNA and CDR2 is YNFKEQ. V dropped 0 bases and J dropped 8 bases, with 16 bases sitting between them. CDR3 nucleotide sequence: TGTGCCAGCAGCCAAGAAGGTCGGGCAGGTTGGGAAAAACTGTTTTTT. Protein: CASSQEGRAGWEKLFF.

V gene TRBV12-3 or TRBV12-4 combines with J gene TRBJ2-7; 7 bases fit TRBD2. Trimming at V came to 0 bases and at J to 5 bases, leaving 4 bases not matched to a gene. The CDR3 runs to 14 residues. DNA of the CDR3: TGTGCCAGCAGTTTAGCGGGAGGGTGGGACGAGCAGTACTTC. Residues: CASSLAGGWDEQYF.

This clonotype was detected only a few times. The junction differs from germline at one of its ends, possibly a read error. V usage is TRBV5-1 and J usage is TRBJ2-5, with TRBD2 matching over 11 bases. The CDR3 loop spans 15 amino acids. The V gene's germline CDR1 is SGHRS and CDR2 YFSETQ. CDR3 amino acids: CASSLGLAGQETQYF. The CDR3 DNA reads TGTGCCAGCAGCTTAGGACTAGCGGGCCAAGAGACCCAGTACTTC. Variable domain in full (rest from reference TRBV5-1 and TRBJ2-5): KAGVTQTPRYLIKTRGQQVTLSCSPISGHRSVSWYQQTPGQGLQFLFEYFSETQRNKGNFPGRFSGRQFSNSRSEMNVSTLELGDSALYLCASSLGLAGQETQYFGPGTRLLVL.

V is TRBV29-1 and J is TRBJ2-6, with 8 bases fitting TRBD1. V trimming: 4 bases; J trimming: 2 bases; junction bases outside the gene matches: 10. From germline, CDR1 is SQVTM and CDR2 ANQGSEA. The CDR3 consists of 17 residues. The CDR3 protein is CSVAGTGAAPGANVLTF. CDR3 DNA sequence: TGCAGCGTTGCCGGGACAGGTGCGGCCCCTGGGGCCAACGTCCTGACTTTC. Filled out from reference TRBV29-1 and TRBJ2-6, the complete variable domain reads SAVISQKPSRDICQRGTSLTIQCQVDSQVTMMFWYRQQPGQSLTLIATANQGSEATYESGFVIDKFPISRPNLTFSTLTVSNMSPEDSSIYLCSVAGTGAAPGANVLTFGAGSRLTVL.

The rearrangement uses TRBV12-3 or TRBV12-4 and TRBJ2-1; D remains unclear. The CDR3 contains 14 residues. V lost 2 bases, J lost 6 bases, and 11 bases lay in between. CDR3 in amino acids: CASSLKSTSNEQFF. CDR3 bases: TGTGCCAGCAGTTTAAAGTCTACCTCCAATGAGCAGTTCTTC.

The chain joins TRBV29-1 to TRBJ1-2; D unclear. Germline CDR1 reads SQVTM; CDR2 reads ANQGSEA. CDR3 length: 14 amino acids. The V end lost 0 bases, the J end lost 4 bases, and 12 bases lay between the germline ends. The CDR3 region has the DNA TGCAGCGTTGAAGAGTCAGAAGGCCGCTATGGCTACACCTTC. Protein: CSVEESEGRYGYTF.

The gene calls are TRBV9 and TRBJ2-2, with 7 positions matching TRBD2. The ends lost 2 bases at V and 7 bases at J; junction bases unmatched: 11. The germline V gene encodes CDR1 SGDLS and CDR2 YYNGEE. The CDR3 extends over 16 amino acids. For the CDR3, the DNA is TGTGCCAGCAGCGTCTCGGGACTACCGGGGGGCGGGGAGCTGTTTTTT. Amino acids: CASSVSGLPGGGELFF.

V gene TRBV2 combines with J gene TRBJ1-5, with D perhaps TRBD1 (6 bases). The CDR3 has 14 residues. Germline V gene data show CDR1 as SNHLY and CDR2 as FYNNEI. Trimming left V 4 bases short and J 7 bases short, with 14 bases between. The CDR3 spells CASSVAGVDQPQHF. The CDR3 nucleotides read TGTGCCAGCAGTGTGGCAGGGGTGGACCAGCCCCAGCATTTT.

The gene calls are TRBV5-4 and TRBJ1-1; a weak D match, TRBD1 (6 bases). The CDR3 has 12 residues. Trimming left V 1 base short and J 12 bases short, with 13 bases between. Per the germline V gene, CDR1 is SGHNT and CDR2 is YYREEE (reference sequence). In DNA form, the CDR3 reads TGTGCCAGCAGCTTGAGAGGGACACTATCTTTCTTT. Encoded protein: CASSLRGTLSFF.

This clonotype occurred a few times. The chain combines TRBV3-1 with TRBJ2-1; 11 nucleotides agree with TRBD2. The trim removed 4 bases at V and 2 bases at J, leaving 1 base unmatched. The CDR3 loop spans 15 amino acids. Germline CDR1 is LGHDT and CDR2 is YNNKEL (reference sequence). CDR3 DNA: TGTGCCAGCAGCCCGGGACTAGCGGCCTACAATGAGCAGTTCTTC. Amino acids: CASSPGLAAYNEQFF.

The rearrangement joins TRBV10-2 to TRBJ2-1; maybe TRBD1 (5 bases). Deletions cut 6 bases from V and 0 bases from J, with 12 bases between. The CDR3 runs to 15 residues. In germline, CDR1 is WSHSY, CDR2 SAAADI. Here the CDR3 reads CASSEPDSSYNEQFF. The CDR3 DNA is TGCGCCAGCAGCGAACCCGACAGCTCCTACAATGAGCAGTTCTTC.

CDR3: CASSLRGDGYTEAFF. CDR3 bases: TGTGCCAGCAGTTTGAGAGGCGACGGATACACTGAAGCTTTCTTT. The genes are TRBV12-3 or TRBV12-4 and TRBJ1-1, with D hard to call. Trimming left V 3 bases short and J 3 bases short, with 14 bases between. CDR3 length: 15 residues.

This clonotype was seen once. This chain links TRBV7-9 with TRBJ2-1; unclear D gene. CDR3 length: 12 amino acids. V lost 4 bases and J lost 8, with 9 bases in between. Germline CDR1 SEHNR, CDR2 FQNEAQ (reference sequence). The DNA for the CDR3 is TGTGCCAGCAGCTCGACACCCCATGAGCAGTTCTTC. Residues: CASSSTPHEQFF.